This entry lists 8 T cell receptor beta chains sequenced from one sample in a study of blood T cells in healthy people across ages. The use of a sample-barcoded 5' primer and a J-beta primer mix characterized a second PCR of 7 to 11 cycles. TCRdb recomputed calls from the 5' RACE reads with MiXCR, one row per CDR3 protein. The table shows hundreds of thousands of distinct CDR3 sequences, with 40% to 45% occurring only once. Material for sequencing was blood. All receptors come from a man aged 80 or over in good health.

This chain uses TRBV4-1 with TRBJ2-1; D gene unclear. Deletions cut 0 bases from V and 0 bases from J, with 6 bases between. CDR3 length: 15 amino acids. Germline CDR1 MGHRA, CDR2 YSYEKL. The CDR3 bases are TGCGCCAGCAGCCAAGATGCTAGCTCCTACAATGAGCAGTTCTTC. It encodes CASSQDASSYNEQFF.

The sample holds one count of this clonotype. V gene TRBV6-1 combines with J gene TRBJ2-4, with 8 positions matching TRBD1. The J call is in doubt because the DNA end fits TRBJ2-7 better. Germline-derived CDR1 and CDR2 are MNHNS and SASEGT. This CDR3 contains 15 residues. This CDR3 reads CASSPSGTGQYEQYF. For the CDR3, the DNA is TGTGCCAGCAGTCCCTCCGGGACAGGACAGTACGAGCAGTACTTC.

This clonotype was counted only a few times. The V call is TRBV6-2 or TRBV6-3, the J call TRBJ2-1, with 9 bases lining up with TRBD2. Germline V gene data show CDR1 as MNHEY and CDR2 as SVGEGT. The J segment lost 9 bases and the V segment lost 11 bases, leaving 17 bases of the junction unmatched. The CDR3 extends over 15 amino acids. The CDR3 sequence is CAGRNSGSGVGEQFF. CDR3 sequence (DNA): TGTGCCGGAAGAAATAGCGGGAGCGGGGTCGGTGAGCAGTTCTTC.

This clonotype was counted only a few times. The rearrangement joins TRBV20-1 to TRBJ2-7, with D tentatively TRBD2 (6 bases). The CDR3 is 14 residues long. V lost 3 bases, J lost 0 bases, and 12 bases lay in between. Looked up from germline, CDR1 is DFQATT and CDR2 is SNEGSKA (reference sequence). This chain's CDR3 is CSARGSGYSYEQYF. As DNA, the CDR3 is TGCAGTGCTAGGGGTAGCGGTTACTCCTACGAGCAGTACTTC.

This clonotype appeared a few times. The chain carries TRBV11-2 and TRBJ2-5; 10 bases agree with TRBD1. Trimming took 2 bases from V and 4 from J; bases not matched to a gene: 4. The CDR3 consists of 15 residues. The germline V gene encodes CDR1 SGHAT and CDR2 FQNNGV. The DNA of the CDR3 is TGTGCCAGCAGCTTACCCGGGACAGGGGTAGAGACCCAGTACTTC. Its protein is CASSLPGTGVETQYF.

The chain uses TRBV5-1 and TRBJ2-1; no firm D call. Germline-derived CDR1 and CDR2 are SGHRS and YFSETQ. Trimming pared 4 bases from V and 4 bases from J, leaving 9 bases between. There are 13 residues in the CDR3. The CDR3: CASSPTTYNEQFF. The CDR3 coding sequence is TGCGCCAGCAGCCCAACCACATACAATGAGCAGTTCTTC.

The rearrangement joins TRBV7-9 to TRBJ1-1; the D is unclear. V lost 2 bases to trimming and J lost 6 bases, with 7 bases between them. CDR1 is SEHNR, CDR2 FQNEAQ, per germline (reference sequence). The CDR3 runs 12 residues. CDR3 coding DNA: TGTGCCAGCAGCTTACCGGTCTCTGAAGCTTTCTTT. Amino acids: CASSLPVSEAFF. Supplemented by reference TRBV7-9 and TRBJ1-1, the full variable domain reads DTGVSQNPRHKITKRGQNVTFRCDPISEHNRLYWYRQTLGQGPEFLTYFQNEAQLEKSRLLSDRFSAERPKGSFSTLEIQRTEQGDSAMYLCASSLPVSEAFFGQGTRLTVV.

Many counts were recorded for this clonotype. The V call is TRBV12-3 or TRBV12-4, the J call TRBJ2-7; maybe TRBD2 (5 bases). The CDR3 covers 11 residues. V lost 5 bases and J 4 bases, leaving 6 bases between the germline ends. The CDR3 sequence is CASSGGYEQYF. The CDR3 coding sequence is TGTGCCAGCAGTGGCGGGTACGAGCAGTACTTC.